One and the same sample provided the 5 T cell receptor beta chains below, sequenced in a study of T cells in tuberculosis. Clones were sequenced by immunoSEQ multiplex PCR, and TCRdb holds only the in-frame ones, with some missing. Seen here are over 35,000 clones, around 95% observed once, and the top ten hold approximately 3.8%. Material for sequencing was PBMCs. The receptor set was obtained from a donor aged 10-35 years with latent tuberculosis or without tuberculosis infection.

The chain couples TRBV2 to TRBJ1-1, with D possibly TRBD1 on 6 matching bases. V lost 4 bases, J lost 2 bases, and 11 bases lay in between. CDR1 is SNHLY, CDR2 FYNNEI, per germline. This CDR3 has 14 residues. The CDR3 sequence: CASSVQGLNTEAFF. The CDR3 DNA follows: TGTGCCAGCAGTGTTCAGGGGTTAAACACTGAAGCTTTCTTT.

The chain links TRBV9 to TRBJ2-1; tentative D call: TRBD1 (5 bases). This CDR3 is built from 15 residues. The V end was cut by 0 bases, the J end by 2 bases, with 9 bases between. Looked up from germline, CDR1 is SGDLS and CDR2 is YYNGEE. CDR3 protein: CASSVGPGTYNEQFF. CDR3 sequence (DNA): TGTGCCAGCAGCGTAGGGCCAGGGACCTACAATGAGCAGTTCTTC.

This clone came up once. The rearrangement links TRBV6-1 to TRBJ1-1; D remains unclear. Germline V gene sequence: CDR1 MNHNS, CDR2 SASEGT. V dropped 3 bases and J dropped 4 bases, with 12 bases sitting between them. The CDR3 runs 14 residues. In nucleotides, the CDR3 is TGTGCCAGCAGTGATTCTCCGGAGGTCACTGAAGCTTTCTTT. This translates into CASSDSPEVTEAFF.

CDR3 region: CASSYSGQFQETQYF. The CDR3 DNA reads as TGTGCCAGCAGTTACTCGGGGCAATTTCAAGAGACCCAGTACTTC. This chain joins TRBV6-5 and TRBJ2-5; D possibly corresponds to TRBD1 (5 bases). Germline V gives CDR1 MNHEY, CDR2 SVGAGI. V dropped 0 bases and J dropped 2 bases, with 10 bases sitting between them. The length of the CDR3 is 15 residues.

The chain has TRBV6-6 and TRBJ1-1; the match to TRBD1 covers 12 bases. CDR1 and CDR2 (germline): MNHNY, SVGAGI (reference sequence). Trimming removed 4 bases from V and 5 bases from J; junction bases left unmatched: 2. The CDR3 spans 14 residues. Here the CDR3 reads CASSWDRGHTEAFF. CDR3 coding DNA: TGTGCCAGCAGTTGGGACAGGGGGCATACTGAAGCTTTCTTT.